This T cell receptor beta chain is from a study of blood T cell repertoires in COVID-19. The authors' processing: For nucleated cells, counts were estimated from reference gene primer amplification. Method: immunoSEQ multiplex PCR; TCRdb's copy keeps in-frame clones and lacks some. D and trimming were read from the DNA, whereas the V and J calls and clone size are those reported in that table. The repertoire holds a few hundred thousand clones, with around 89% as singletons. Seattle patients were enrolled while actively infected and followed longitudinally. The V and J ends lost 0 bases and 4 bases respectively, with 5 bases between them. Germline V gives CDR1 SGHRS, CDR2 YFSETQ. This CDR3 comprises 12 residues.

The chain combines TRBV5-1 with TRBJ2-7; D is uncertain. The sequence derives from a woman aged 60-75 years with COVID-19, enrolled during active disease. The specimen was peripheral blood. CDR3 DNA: TGCGCCAGCAGCTTGGGTCAATACGAGCAGTACTTC. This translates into CASSLGQYEQYF. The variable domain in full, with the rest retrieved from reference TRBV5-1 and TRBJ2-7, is KAGVTQTPRYLIKTRGQQVTLSCSPISGHRSVSWYQQTPGQGLQFLFEYFSETQRNKGNFPGRFSGRQFSNSRSEMNVSTLELGDSALYLCASSLGQYEQYFGPGTRLTVT.